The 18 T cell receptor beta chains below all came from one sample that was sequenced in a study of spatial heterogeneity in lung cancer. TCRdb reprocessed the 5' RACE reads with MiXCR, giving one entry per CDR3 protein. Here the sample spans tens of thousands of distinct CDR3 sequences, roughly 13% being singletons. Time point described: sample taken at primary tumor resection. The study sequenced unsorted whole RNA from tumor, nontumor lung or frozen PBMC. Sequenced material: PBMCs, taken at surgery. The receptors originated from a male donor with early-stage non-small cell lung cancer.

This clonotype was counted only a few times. In DNA, the CDR3 is TGTGCCAGCAGTTACCCCATCGGGAGTAAAACCGGGGAGCTGTTTTTT. Its translation is CASSYPIGSKTGELFF. J is TRBJ2-2 and V is TRBV12-3 or TRBV12-4; TRBD2 is a possible D gene (6 bases). There are 16 residues in the CDR3. V lost 4 bases and J 5 bases, leaving 17 bases between the germline ends.

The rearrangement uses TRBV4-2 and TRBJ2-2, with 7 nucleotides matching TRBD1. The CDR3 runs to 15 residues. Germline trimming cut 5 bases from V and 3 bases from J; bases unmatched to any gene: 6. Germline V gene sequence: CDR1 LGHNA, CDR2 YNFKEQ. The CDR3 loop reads CASSVRQGDTGELFF. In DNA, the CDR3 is TGTGCCAGCAGCGTAAGACAGGGAGACACCGGGGAGCTGTTTTTT.

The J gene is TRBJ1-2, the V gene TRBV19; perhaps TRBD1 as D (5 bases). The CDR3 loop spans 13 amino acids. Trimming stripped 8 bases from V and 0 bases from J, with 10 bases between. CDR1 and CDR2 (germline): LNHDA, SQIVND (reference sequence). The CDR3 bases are TGTGCCAGTGATGACAGAACTAACTATGGCTACACCTTC. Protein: CASDDRTNYGYTF. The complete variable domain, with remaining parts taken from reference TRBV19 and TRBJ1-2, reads DGGITQSPKYLFRKEGQNVTLSCEQNLNHDAMYWYRQDPGQGLRLIYYSQIVNDFQKGDIAEGYSVSREKKESFPLTVTSAQKNPTAFYLCASDDRTNYGYTFGSGTRLTVV.

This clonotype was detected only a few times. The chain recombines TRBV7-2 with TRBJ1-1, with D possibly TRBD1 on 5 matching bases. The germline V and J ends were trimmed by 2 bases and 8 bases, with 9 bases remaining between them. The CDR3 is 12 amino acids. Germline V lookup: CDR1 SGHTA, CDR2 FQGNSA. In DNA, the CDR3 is TGTGCCAGCAGCTTACCAGGGCCCGAAGCTTTCTTT. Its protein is CASSLPGPEAFF.

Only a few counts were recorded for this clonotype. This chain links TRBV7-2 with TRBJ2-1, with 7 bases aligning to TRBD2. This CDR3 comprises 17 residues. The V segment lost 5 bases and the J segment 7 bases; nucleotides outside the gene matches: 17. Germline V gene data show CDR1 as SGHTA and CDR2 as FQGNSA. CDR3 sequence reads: CASSRAGRSGTWNEQFF. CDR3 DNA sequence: TGTGCCAGCAGCAGAGCCGGCAGGAGCGGGACTTGGAATGAGCAGTTCTTC.

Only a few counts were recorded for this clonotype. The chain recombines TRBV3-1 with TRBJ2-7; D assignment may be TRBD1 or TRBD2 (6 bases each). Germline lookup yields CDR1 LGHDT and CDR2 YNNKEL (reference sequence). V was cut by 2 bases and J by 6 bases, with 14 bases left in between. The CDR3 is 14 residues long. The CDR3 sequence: CASSQLGTGAEQYF. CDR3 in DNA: TGTGCCAGCAGCCAACTTGGGACGGGGGCCGAGCAGTACTTC.

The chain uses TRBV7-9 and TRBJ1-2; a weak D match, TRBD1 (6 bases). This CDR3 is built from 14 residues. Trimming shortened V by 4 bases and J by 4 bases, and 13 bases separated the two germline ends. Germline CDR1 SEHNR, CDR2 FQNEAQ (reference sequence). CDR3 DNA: TGTGCCAGCAGCTCGACAGGCGAGACCTATGGCTACACCTTC. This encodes CASSSTGETYGYTF.

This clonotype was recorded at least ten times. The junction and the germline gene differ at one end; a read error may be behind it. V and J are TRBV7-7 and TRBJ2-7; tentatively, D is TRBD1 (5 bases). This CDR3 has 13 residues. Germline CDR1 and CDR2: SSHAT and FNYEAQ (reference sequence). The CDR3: CASSFRDSYEQYF. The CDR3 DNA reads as TGTGCTAGCAGCTTCAGGGATTCCTACGAGCAGTACTTC.

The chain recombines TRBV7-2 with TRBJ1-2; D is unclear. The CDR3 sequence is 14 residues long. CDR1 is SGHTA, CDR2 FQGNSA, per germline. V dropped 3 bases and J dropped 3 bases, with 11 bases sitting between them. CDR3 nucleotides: TGTGCCAGCAGCTTGGGCAGGCCTGACTATGGCTACACCTTC. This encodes CASSLGRPDYGYTF.

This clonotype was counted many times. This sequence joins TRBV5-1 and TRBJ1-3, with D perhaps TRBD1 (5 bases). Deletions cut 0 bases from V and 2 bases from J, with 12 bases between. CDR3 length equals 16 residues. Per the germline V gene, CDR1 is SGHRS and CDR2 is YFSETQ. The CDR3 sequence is CASSLAGGTAGNTIYF. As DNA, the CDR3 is TGCGCCAGCAGCTTGGCGGGAGGGACTGCTGGAAACACCATATATTTT.

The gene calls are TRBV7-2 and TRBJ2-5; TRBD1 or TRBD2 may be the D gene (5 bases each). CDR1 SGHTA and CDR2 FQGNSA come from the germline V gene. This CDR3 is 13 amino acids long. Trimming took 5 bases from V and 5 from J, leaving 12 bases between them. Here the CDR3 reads CASSPRGDETQYF. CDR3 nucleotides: TGTGCCAGCAGCCCGAGAGGGGACGAGACCCAGTACTTC.

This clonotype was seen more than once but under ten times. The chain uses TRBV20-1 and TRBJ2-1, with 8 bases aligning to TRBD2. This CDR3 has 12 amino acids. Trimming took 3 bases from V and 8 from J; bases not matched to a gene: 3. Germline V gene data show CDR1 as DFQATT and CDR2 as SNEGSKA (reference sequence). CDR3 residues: CSASGRADEQFF. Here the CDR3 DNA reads TGCAGTGCTAGCGGGAGGGCTGATGAGCAGTTCTTC.

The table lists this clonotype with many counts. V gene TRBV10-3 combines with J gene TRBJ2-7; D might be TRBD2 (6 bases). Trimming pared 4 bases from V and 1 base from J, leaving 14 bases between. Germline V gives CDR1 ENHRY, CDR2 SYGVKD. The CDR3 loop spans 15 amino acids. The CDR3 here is CAISGVSGPSYEQYF. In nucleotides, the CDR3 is TGTGCCATCAGTGGGGTTAGCGGCCCTTCCTACGAGCAGTACTTC.

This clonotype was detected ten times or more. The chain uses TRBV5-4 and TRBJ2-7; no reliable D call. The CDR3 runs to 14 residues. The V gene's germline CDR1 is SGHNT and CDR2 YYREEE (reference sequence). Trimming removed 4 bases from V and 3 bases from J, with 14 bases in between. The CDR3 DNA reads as TGTGCCAGCAGCCTTGGGGTACGATTCTACGAGCAGTACTTC. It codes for CASSLGVRFYEQYF. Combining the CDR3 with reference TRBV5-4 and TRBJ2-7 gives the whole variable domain ETGVTQSPTHLIKTRGQQVTLRCSSQSGHNTVSWYQQALGQGPQFIFQYYREEENGRGNFPPRFSGLQFPNYSSELNVNALELDDSALYLCASSLGVRFYEQYFGPGTRLTVT.

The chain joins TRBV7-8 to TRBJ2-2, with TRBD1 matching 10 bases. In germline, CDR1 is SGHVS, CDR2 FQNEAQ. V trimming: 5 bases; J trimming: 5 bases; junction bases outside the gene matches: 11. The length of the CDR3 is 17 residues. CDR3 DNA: TGTGCCAGCAGCCCCGCCCGGACAGGGGGTGGTACCGGGGAGCTGTTTTTT. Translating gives CASSPARTGGGTGELFF.

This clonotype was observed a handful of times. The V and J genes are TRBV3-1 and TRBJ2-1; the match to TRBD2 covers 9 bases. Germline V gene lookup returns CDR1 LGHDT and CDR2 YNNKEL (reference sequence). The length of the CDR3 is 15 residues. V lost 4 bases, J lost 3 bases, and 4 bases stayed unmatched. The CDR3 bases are TGTGCCAGCAGCCCCGGACTAGCGTACTACAATGAGCAGTTCTTC. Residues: CASSPGLAYYNEQFF.

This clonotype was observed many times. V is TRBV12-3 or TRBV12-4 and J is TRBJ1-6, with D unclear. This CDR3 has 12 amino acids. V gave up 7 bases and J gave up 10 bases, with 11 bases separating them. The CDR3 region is CASTWAGSPLHF. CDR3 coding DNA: TGTGCCAGCACCTGGGCCGGATCACCCCTCCACTTT.

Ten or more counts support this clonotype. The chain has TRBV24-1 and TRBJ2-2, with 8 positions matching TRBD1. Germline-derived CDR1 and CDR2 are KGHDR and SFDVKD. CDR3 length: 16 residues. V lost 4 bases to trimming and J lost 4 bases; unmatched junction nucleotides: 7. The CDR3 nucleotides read TGTGCCACCAGTGACCCCGGGACAGGTTTCACCGGGGAGCTGTTTTTT. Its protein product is CATSDPGTGFTGELFF.